One sample yielded the 13 T cell receptor beta chains listed below, sequenced in a study of T cell changes during pregnancy in multiple sclerosis. Produced via immunoSEQ multiplex PCR; TCRdb's table is partial and in-frame only. Of about 33,000 clones detected, about 90% appear once; the ten largest clones hold approximately 2.6%. This sample comprised CD4+ T cells from peripheral blood mononuclear cells, obtained in the third trimester of pregnancy. The receptors derive from a female donor in good health, enrolled as a control in a pregnancy study.

This sequence joins TRBV28 and TRBJ2-3; 10 nucleotides line up with TRBD2. This CDR3 comprises 17 residues. Germline V lookup: CDR1 MDHEN, CDR2 SYDVKM. With V trimmed by 4 bases and J by 2 bases, 9 bases remained unmatched. This CDR3 reads CASSSPYGLADTDTQYF. CDR3 coding DNA: TGTGCCAGCAGTTCACCTTACGGACTAGCGGACACAGATACGCAGTATTTT.

The CDR3 DNA is TGTGCCAGCAGTGGGCAGCTGAGGGGCACAGATACGCAGTATTTT. It encodes CASSGQLRGTDTQYF. This chain joins TRBV6-5 and TRBJ2-3; tentative D call: TRBD2 (5 bases). Trimming took off 5 bases at V and 1 base at J, with 13 bases between the two ends. Germline CDR1 and CDR2: MNHEY and SVGAGI. The CDR3 is 15 residues long.

The rearrangement joins TRBV27 to TRBJ1-6, with a weak D call TRBD1 (5 bases). V dropped 2 bases and J dropped 7 bases, with 9 bases sitting between them. The CDR3 loop spans 14 amino acids. In germline, CDR1 is MNHEY, CDR2 SMNVEV (reference sequence). CDR3 residues: CASSLSGGNSPLHF. The CDR3 DNA sequence: TGTGCCAGCAGTTTAAGCGGGGGGAATTCACCCCTCCACTTT.

The chain uses TRBV2 and TRBJ2-1, with D possibly matching TRBD2 (5 bases). CDR3 length: 13 residues. V lost 3 bases and J lost 14, with 17 bases in between. Germline-derived CDR1 and CDR2 are SNHLY and FYNNEI. CDR3 bases: TGTGCCAGCAGTGAGGAGAGGGATGGTTCGGAGTTCTTC. Translated, it gives CASSEERDGSEFF.

This clone came up once. This chain uses TRBV5-6 with TRBJ2-7; D gene ambiguous. Trimming pared 0 bases from V and 0 bases from J, leaving 4 bases between. From germline, CDR1 is SGHDT and CDR2 YYEEEE. This CDR3 comprises 13 residues. CDR3 sequence: CASSLVDSYEQYF. DNA for the CDR3: TGTGCCAGCAGCTTGGTAGACTCCTACGAGCAGTACTTC. Looking up the rest from reference TRBV5-6 and TRBJ2-7 gives the full variable domain: DAGVTQSPTHLIKTRGQQVTLRCSPKSGHDTVSWYQQALGQGPQFIFQYYEEEERQRGNFPDRFSGHQFPNYSSELNVNALLLGDSALYLCASSLVDSYEQYFGPGTRLTVT.

This chain joins TRBV6-5 and TRBJ2-1; D remains unclear. V lost 2 bases, J lost 5 bases, and 7 bases lay in between. The V gene's germline CDR1 is MNHEY and CDR2 SVGAGI. CDR3 length equals 13 residues. CDR3: CASSYGRNNEQFF. In DNA form, the CDR3 reads TGTGCCAGCAGTTACGGGCGCAACAATGAGCAGTTCTTC.

The chain has TRBV27 and TRBJ2-3; D is possibly TRBD1 (6 bases). The CDR3 length is 14 residues. V dropped 6 bases and J dropped 1 base, with 11 bases sitting between them. Germline-derived CDR1 and CDR2 are MNHEY and SMNVEV (reference sequence). CDR3 nucleotide sequence: TGTGCCAGCAGACAGGGTGGGGGCACAGATACGCAGTATTTT. This translates into CASRQGGGTDTQYF.

The gene calls are TRBV4-3 and TRBJ2-2; 9 nucleotides line up with TRBD1. V shed 3 bases, J shed 4 bases, and the junction held 3 bases outside the gene matches. Germline CDR1 reads LGHNA; CDR2 reads YSLEER. CDR3 length equals 15 residues. CDR3: CASSQVTGGTGELFF. The DNA for the CDR3 is TGCGCCAGCAGCCAGGTGACAGGGGGCACCGGGGAGCTGTTTTTT.

The chain employs TRBV5-1 and TRBJ1-4; no firm D call. Looked up from germline, CDR1 is SGHRS and CDR2 is YFSETQ. The CDR3 is made up of 15 amino acids. V was shortened by 0 bases and J by 3 bases, with 9 bases between the two germline ends. The CDR3 region has the DNA TGCGCCAGCAGCTTGGGCGGGGATCCTAATGAAAAACTGTTTTTT. It specifies CASSLGGDPNEKLFF.

The rearrangement links TRBV2 to TRBJ2-7; TRBD2 matches at 7 bases. V gave up 2 bases and J gave up 4 bases; unmatched junction bases: 5. Germline V lookup: CDR1 SNHLY, CDR2 FYNNEI. CDR3 length: 14 residues. As DNA, the CDR3 is TGTGCCAGCAGTGAATCGGGGGGTCCTTACGAGCAGTACTTC. Translation: CASSESGGPYEQYF. Based on the CDR3 plus reference TRBV2 and TRBJ2-7, the full variable domain is EPEVTQTPSHQVTQMGQEVILRCVPISNHLYFYWYRQILGQKVEFLVSFYNNEISEKSEIFDDQFSVERPDGSNFTLKIRSTKLEDSAMYFCASSESGGPYEQYFGPGTRLTVT.

The chain employs TRBV5-1 and TRBJ2-2; 7 bases align to TRBD2. The trim removed 5 bases at V and 4 bases at J, leaving 5 bases unmatched. The CDR3 loop spans 14 amino acids. Germline V CDR1 and CDR2: SGHRS, YFSETQ. CDR3 amino acids: CASRTSLSTGELFF. The CDR3 coding sequence is TGCGCCAGCAGGACTAGCCTAAGCACCGGGGAGCTGTTTTTT.

This chain joins TRBV6-5 and TRBJ1-6; 8 bases are a match to TRBD1. The V gene end was trimmed by 2 bases and the J gene end by 12 bases; junction bases not matched to a gene: 3. Germline CDR1 MNHEY, CDR2 SVGAGI. This CDR3 is built from 13 residues. The CDR3 coding sequence is TGTGCCAGCAGTTACGGACAGGGTAAACCCCTCCACTTT. This gives the protein CASSYGQGKPLHF.

The chain employs TRBV30 and TRBJ1-6, with D maybe TRBD1 (6 bases). Trimming cost V 3 bases and J 6 bases, with 30 bases left between them. Per the germline V gene, CDR1 is GTSNPN and CDR2 is SVGIG (reference sequence). The CDR3 is made up of 20 amino acids. The CDR3 nucleotides are TGTGCCTGGAGGGACGTCCGCAGGGGCTTTCTCCACGGTCGTAATTCACCCCTCCACTTT. Amino acids: CAWRDVRRGFLHGRNSPLHF.